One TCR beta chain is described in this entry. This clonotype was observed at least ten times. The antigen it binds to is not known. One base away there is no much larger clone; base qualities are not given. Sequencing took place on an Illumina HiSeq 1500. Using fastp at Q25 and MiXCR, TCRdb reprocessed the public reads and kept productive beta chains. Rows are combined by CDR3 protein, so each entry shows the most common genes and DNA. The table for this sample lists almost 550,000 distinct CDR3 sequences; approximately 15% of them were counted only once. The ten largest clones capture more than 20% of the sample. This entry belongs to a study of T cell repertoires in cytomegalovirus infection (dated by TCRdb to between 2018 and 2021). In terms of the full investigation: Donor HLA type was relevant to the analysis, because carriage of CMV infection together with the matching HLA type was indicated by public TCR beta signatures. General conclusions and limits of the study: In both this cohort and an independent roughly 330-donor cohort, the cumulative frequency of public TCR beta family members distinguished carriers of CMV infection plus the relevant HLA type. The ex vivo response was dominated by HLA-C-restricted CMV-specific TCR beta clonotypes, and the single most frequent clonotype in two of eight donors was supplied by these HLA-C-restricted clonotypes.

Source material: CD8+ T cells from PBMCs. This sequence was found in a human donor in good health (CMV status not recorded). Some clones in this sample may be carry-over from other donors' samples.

The nucleotide sequence is given as TGTGCCAGCAAGTCCGGGGGCGACGAGCAGTACTTC. Translation gives CASKSGGDEQYF. The sequence joins TRBV27 to TRBJ2-7; the D gene is perhaps TRBD1 or TRBD2, each of them matching over 6 bases. The germline V gene (reference sequence) gives CDR1 as MNHEY and CDR2 as SMNVEV. The trim is 7 bases for V and 5 bases for J, with a gap of 12 bases between the germline ends. The CDR3, from cysteine to phenylalanine, totals 12 residues. The sequence is cut down to CDR3 DNA, 36 bases in frame from base 1.